These 26 T cell receptor beta chains came from one sample sequenced in a study of shared clonotypes between healthy human individuals (TCRdb year 2020). The receptor library was made with the immunoSEQ multiplex PCR assay. The table was pulled from immuneACCESS by TCRdb, which kept in-frame rearrangements only. Such tables lose some clones; where checked, under half of the loss comes from unresolved V genes, and the rest has no known cause. The sample contains about 550,000 clones, about 95% of them found a single time. The ten largest clones take up around 0.11% of the sample. For the CD8 naive samples, CD45RO-negative cells were positively selected for CCR7, yielding a CD45RA+CCR7+ population from which TemRA cells were excluded. What was sequenced was naive CD8+ T cells sorted from blood. This specimen's cell subset or site label, per the study, means: CD45RA+CCR7+. These receptor sequences come from a woman aged 30 to 39 in good health.

The CDR3 coding sequence is TGCAGCGTTGAAGTATCAGGGGTCGGGCAGTACTTC. Amino acid sequence: CSVEVSGVGQYF. J is TRBJ2-7 and V is TRBV29-1; D possibly corresponds to TRBD1 (6 bases). Trimming cost V 1 base and J 9 bases, with 13 bases left between them. The CDR3 is 12 amino acids. The germline V gene has CDR1 SQVTM and CDR2 ANQGSEA.

The chain links TRBV19 to TRBJ2-2; 8 bases align to TRBD1. V dropped 1 base and J dropped 7; count of bases not matched to a gene: 5. CDR3 length equals 15 residues. The germline gives CDR1 LNHDA, CDR2 SQIVND (reference sequence). CDR3 in DNA: TGTGCCAGTAGTATAGGACAGGGGAGTATCGGGGAGCTGTTTTTT. Its protein is CASSIGQGSIGELFF.

The V and J genes are TRBV5-8 and TRBJ1-4; D may be TRBD1 (6 bases). Trimming removed 2 bases at V and 3 bases at J, with 8 bases between. This CDR3 spans 14 amino acids. Germline-derived CDR1 and CDR2 are SGHTS and YDEGEE. The CDR3 loop is CASSFGGPNEKLFF. The CDR3 coding sequence is TGTGCCAGCAGCTTTGGGGGGCCTAATGAAAAACTGTTTTTT.

Here the CDR3 reads CASSSRYGTDTQYF. The CDR3 DNA reads TGTGCCAGCAGCTCCCGGTACGGCACAGATACGCAGTATTTT. The chain has TRBV11-2 and TRBJ2-3; D is unclear. Germline V gene data show CDR1 as SGHAT and CDR2 as FQNNGV. The CDR3 contains 14 residues. Between the trimmed V and J ends, which lost 4 bases and 1 base, there was a span of 9 bases.

This chain uses TRBV9 with TRBJ2-1; 7 bases match TRBD2. V was pared by 4 bases and J by 6 bases, with 7 bases of the junction left unmatched. Germline CDR1 and CDR2: SGDLS and YYNGEE. The CDR3 totals 14 residues. The DNA for the CDR3 is TGTGCCAGCAGCCTCTCGGGAGGACCCAATGAGCAGTTCTTC. Its translation is CASSLSGGPNEQFF.

The genes are TRBV7-9 and TRBJ2-5; 7 positions match TRBD2. This CDR3 comprises 15 residues. CDR1 and CDR2 (germline): SEHNR, FQNEAQ (reference sequence). With 9 bases clipped from V and 0 bases from J, the junction kept 10 bases outside the gene matches. CDR3 coding DNA: TGTGCCAGTCTGCCGAATAGCGGGTACCAAGAGACCCAGTACTTC. Its translation is CASLPNSGYQETQYF.

V usage is TRBV28 and J usage is TRBJ2-7, with TRBD1 matching 9 bases. The CDR3 extends over 15 amino acids. The germline CDR1 and CDR2 sequences are MDHEN and SYDVKM. V lost 5 bases, J lost 1 base, and 6 bases stayed unmatched. The CDR3: CASSAGTGFSYEQYF. In nucleotides, the CDR3 is TGTGCCAGCAGTGCCGGGACAGGGTTTTCCTACGAGCAGTACTTC.

This rearrangement joins TRBV7-8 to TRBJ2-3; no firm D call. The CDR3 loop spans 18 amino acids. V was clipped by 1 base and J by 0 bases, with 17 bases between them. The germline V gene has CDR1 SGHVS and CDR2 FQNEAQ. CDR3 sequence reads: CASSLVLLALTSTDTQYF. CDR3 coding DNA: TGTGCCAGCAGCTTAGTGTTATTGGCCTTAACTAGCACAGATACGCAGTATTTT.

The J gene is TRBJ2-7, the V gene TRBV14; 8 bases align to TRBD1. Germline values: CDR1 SGHDN, CDR2 FVKESK. The CDR3 consists of 14 residues. V shed 4 bases and J 2 bases; nucleotides not matched to a gene: 4. The CDR3 sequence: CASSLRDRPYEQYF. CDR3 nucleotide sequence: TGTGCCAGCAGCCTCCGGGACAGGCCCTACGAGCAGTACTTC.

The chain combines TRBV6-5 with TRBJ2-1, with a possible D match to TRBD1 (6 bases). The CDR3 has 13 amino acids. CDR1 is MNHEY, CDR2 SVGAGI, per germline. V shed 2 bases and J shed 8 bases, with 10 bases lying between them. The CDR3 sequence: CASSYTGSHEQFF. The CDR3 nucleotides are TGTGCCAGCAGTTACACAGGGTCTCATGAGCAGTTCTTC.

The chain carries TRBV5-6 and TRBJ2-3, with 10 nucleotides matching TRBD2. The germline V gene has CDR1 SGHDT and CDR2 YYEEEE. The V and J ends lost 7 bases and 2 bases, in that order; junction bases with no gene match: 13. The CDR3 extends over 17 amino acids. The CDR3: CASSLKVLAGVTDTQYF. The CDR3 coding sequence is TGTGCCAGCTCCTTGAAGGTTCTAGCGGGGGTCACAGATACGCAGTATTTT.

The chain joins TRBV13 to TRBJ2-3; D call uncertain. Germline CDR1 reads PRHDT; CDR2 reads FYEKMQ (reference sequence). Trimming stripped 8 bases from V and 0 bases from J, with 6 bases between. The CDR3 totals 12 residues. The CDR3 DNA sequence: TGTGCCAGCTCCGACAGCACAGATACGCAGTATTTT. Its translation: CASSDSTDTQYF. Full variable domain (rest looked up from reference TRBV13 and TRBJ2-3): AAGVIQSPRHLIKEKRETATLKCYPIPRHDTVYWYQQGPGQDPQFLISFYEKMQSDKGSIPDRFSAQQFSDYHSELNMSSLELGDSALYFCASSDSTDTQYFGPGTRLTVL.

This clone was observed a single time. V is TRBV19 and J is TRBJ2-3; D unresolved. The CDR3 covers 10 residues. CDR1 is LNHDA, CDR2 SQIVND, per germline (reference sequence). The V end was cut by 6 bases, the J end by 5 bases, with 3 bases between. The CDR3 DNA reads TGTGCCAGTAGCCAAGATACGCAGTATTTT. Residues: CASSQDTQYF.

This chain links TRBV4-1 with TRBJ1-3, with 9 bases that match TRBD1. Germline V gene lookup returns CDR1 MGHRA and CDR2 YSYEKL. The length of the CDR3 is 15 residues. Trimming cost V 3 bases and J 2 bases; bases outside gene matches: 2. The CDR3 loop is CASSQDRGTGNTIYF. As DNA, the CDR3 is TGCGCCAGCAGCCAGGACAGGGGAACTGGAAACACCATATATTTT.

The chain recombines TRBV10-3 with TRBJ1-3; D is ambiguous. From germline, CDR1 is ENHRY and CDR2 SYGVKD. Trimming cost V 10 bases and J 2 bases, with 15 bases left between them. This CDR3 has 14 residues. CDR3 sequence reads: CATCPGLTGNTIYF. CDR3 in DNA: TGTGCCACTTGCCCGGGCCTCACTGGAAACACCATATATTTT.

The V gene is TRBV28, the J gene TRBJ2-5; D unclear. CDR3 size: 13 residues. CDR1 MDHEN and CDR2 SYDVKM come from the germline V gene. V was clipped by 5 bases and J by 5 bases, with 12 bases between them. The CDR3 spells CASSIARFETQYF. Written as DNA, the CDR3 is TGTGCCAGCAGTATAGCTAGGTTTGAGACCCAGTACTTC.

V and J are TRBV15 and TRBJ1-5, with TRBD1 matching 7 bases. The V gene end was trimmed by 0 bases and the J gene end by 8 bases; junction bases not matched to a gene: 7. This CDR3 spans 15 amino acids. CDR1 LNHNV and CDR2 YYDKDF come from the germline V gene (reference sequence). The CDR3 sequence: CATSRDGQAKEPQHF. The CDR3 region has the DNA TGTGCCACCAGCAGAGACGGACAGGCCAAGGAGCCCCAGCATTTT. Variable domain in full (rest from reference TRBV15 and TRBJ1-5): DAMVIQNPRYQVTQFGKPVTLSCSQTLNHNVMYWYQQKSSQAPKLLFHYYDKDFNNEADTPDNFQSRRPNTSFCFLDIRSPGLGDTAMYLCATSRDGQAKEPQHFGDGTRLSIL.

The J gene is TRBJ2-5, the V gene TRBV19; 8 bases are a match to TRBD2. The CDR3 extends over 16 amino acids. The V gene's germline CDR1 is LNHDA and CDR2 SQIVND (reference sequence). The ends lost 2 bases at V and 5 bases at J; junction bases unmatched: 10. The CDR3 reads CASSIQPSGSRETQYF. The DNA of the CDR3 is TGTGCCAGTAGTATACAGCCCAGCGGGAGTCGGGAGACCCAGTACTTC.

The chain combines TRBV5-8 with TRBJ1-2, with D tentatively TRBD1 (5 bases). Germline CDR1 and CDR2: SGHTS and YDEGEE. The CDR3 sequence is 13 residues long. Trimming took off 7 bases at V and 4 bases at J, with 14 bases between the two ends. The CDR3 spells CASGQGRGYGYTF. CDR3 sequence (DNA): TGTGCCAGCGGCCAGGGTCGGGGCTATGGCTACACCTTC.

The chain has TRBV29-1 and TRBJ2-7, with 11 positions matching TRBD2. The length of the CDR3 is 16 residues. After removal of 6 bases from V and 0 bases from J, the junction contained 10 bases not matched to a gene. Per germline, CDR1 SQVTM and CDR2 ANQGSEA. The CDR3 spells CSVLGPTSGSSYEQYF. CDR3 in DNA: TGCAGCGTCCTGGGGCCAACTAGCGGGAGCTCCTACGAGCAGTACTTC.

V and J are TRBV28 and TRBJ1-5; the D gene is possibly TRBD1 (5 bases). Germline-derived CDR1 and CDR2 are MDHEN and SYDVKM. Between the trimmed V and J ends, which lost 5 bases and 15 bases, there was a span of 23 bases. The CDR3 totals 14 residues. This CDR3 is CASSLSGTVFVRHF. The CDR3 nucleotides are TGTGCCAGCAGTCTTTCCGGGACGGTGTTCGTCCGGCATTTT.

The chain employs TRBV7-8 and TRBJ2-7; weak D call: TRBD2 (6 bases). In germline, CDR1 is SGHVS, CDR2 FQNEAQ. The CDR3 is 17 residues long. V shed 6 bases and J shed 5 bases, with 26 bases lying between them. The CDR3 here is CASSPLYSGAEADEQYF. The DNA for the CDR3 is TGTGCCAGCAGTCCTCTATACTCGGGAGCGGAGGCCGACGAGCAGTACTTC.

The chain has TRBV7-9 and TRBJ2-1; 10 bases align to TRBD2. CDR1 and CDR2 from the germline V gene are SEHNR and FQNEAQ (reference sequence). The CDR3 runs to 15 residues. V dropped 11 bases and J dropped 8; count of bases not matched to a gene: 15. The CDR3 DNA reads as TGTGCCGCATCACACACTAGCGGGAATTGGGATGAGCAGTTCTTC. Protein: CAASHTSGNWDEQFF.

CDR3 region: CASSPLRGQINEKLFF. The CDR3 region has the DNA TGTGCCAGCAGTCCCCTTCGGGGGCAGATTAATGAAAAACTGTTTTTT. The chain has TRBV27 and TRBJ1-4; tentatively, D is TRBD1 (6 bases). The CDR3 length is 16 residues. Per germline, CDR1 MNHEY and CDR2 SMNVEV (reference sequence). Trimming stripped 5 bases from V and 4 bases from J, with 17 bases between. The full variable domain, its missing parts supplied by reference TRBV27 and TRBJ1-4, is EAQVTQNPRYLITVTGKKLTVTCSQNMNHEYMSWYRQDPGLGLRQIYYSMNVEVTDKGDVPEGYKVSRKEKRNFPLILESPSPNQTSLYFCASSPLRGQINEKLFFGSGTQLSVL.

The table lists this clone with a count of one. The J gene is TRBJ2-2, the V gene TRBV13; D gene uncertain. V lost 2 bases and J 1 base, leaving 8 bases between the germline ends. Germline V gives CDR1 PRHDT, CDR2 FYEKMQ (reference sequence). The CDR3 has 15 amino acids. CDR3 amino acids: CASSLSDLNTGELFF. CDR3 sequence (DNA): TGTGCCAGCAGCTTATCGGACCTGAACACCGGGGAGCTGTTTTTT.

The V and J genes are TRBV2 and TRBJ1-5, with D possibly being TRBD1 (6 bases). The CDR3 sequence is 14 residues long. With 4 bases removed from V and 5 bases from J, the gap between germline ends came to 12 bases. Germline assignment: CDR1 SNHLY and CDR2 FYNNEI. The CDR3 nucleotides are TGTGCCAGCAGTGCCGGCAGGGGTGATCAGCCCCAGCATTTT. Translating it yields CASSAGRGDQPQHF.